This T cell receptor beta chain was recorded in a study of monozygotic twins with inflammatory bowel disease. Per germline, CDR1 SGHTS and CDR2 YDEGEE. The CDR3 spans 14 residues. TCRdb reprocessed the 5' RACE reads, with one entry per CDR3 protein and no DNA. The sample features tens of thousands of distinct CDR3 sequences, with roughly 7.4% in its top ten. Sequencing was performed on blood. This rearrangement joins TRBV5-8 to TRBJ1-5; there is no DNA to check the TCRdb D call of TRBD1. The TCR comes from a human donor with ulcerative colitis or Crohn's disease, or a healthy co-twin of an affected twin (not recorded which). CDR3 sequence reads: CASSAGNRNQPQHF.